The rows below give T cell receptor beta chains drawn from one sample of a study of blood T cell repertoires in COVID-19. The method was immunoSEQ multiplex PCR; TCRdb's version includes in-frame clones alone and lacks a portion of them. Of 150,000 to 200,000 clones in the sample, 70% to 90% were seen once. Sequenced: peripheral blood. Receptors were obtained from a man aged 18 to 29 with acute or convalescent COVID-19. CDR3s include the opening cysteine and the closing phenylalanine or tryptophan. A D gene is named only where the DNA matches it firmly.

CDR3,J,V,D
CASSLALGGRGETQYF,TRBJ2-5,TRBV5-1,NA
CASSSGTGLGTGELFF,TRBJ2-2,TRBV2,TRBD1
CASSFGTSGGTYQETQYF,TRBJ2-5,TRBV5-1,TRBD2
CASSVLGGNQPQHF,TRBJ1-5,TRBV2,NA
CAWSNPGTNYGYTF,TRBJ1-2,TRBV30,NA
CASGKSGQDYGYTF,TRBJ1-2,TRBV2,TRBD1
CARSIRDGQTTGELFF,TRBJ2-2,TRBV7-5,NA
CAWKGGGSVGYTF,TRBJ1-2,TRBV30,NA
CASSPIRGANGYTF,TRBJ1-2,TRBV19,NA
CATNTGPDRAEADTQYF,TRBJ2-3,TRBV7-9,TRBD1
CASSQDGSGGYYNEQFF,TRBJ2-1,TRBV4-1,TRBD2
CASSSTGAGNTIYF,TRBJ1-3,TRBV5-4,TRBD1
CASSLGQFNNQPQHF,TRBJ1-5,TRBV5-6,NA
CASSWTVQETQYF,TRBJ2-5,TRBV5-5,NA
CASSPRTGLRETQYF,TRBJ2-5,TRBV19,TRBD1
CASSFRTGESGEQYF,TRBJ2-7,TRBV7-9,TRBD1
CSATAGPADTQYF,TRBJ2-3,TRBV29-1,NA
CASSILRGGSYNEQFF,TRBJ2-1,TRBV19,TRBD2
CASSATGSSYNEQFF,TRBJ2-1,TRBV9,NA
CASSIMRAEKLFF,TRBJ1-4,TRBV19,NA
CASSKGPMTGKNTEAFF,TRBJ1-1,TRBV21-1,NA
CASSTLGQGSVELFF,TRBJ1-4,TRBV19,TRBD1
CASRWGDEQFF,TRBJ2-1,TRBV27,NA
CASSYVRTGRNTIYF,TRBJ1-3,TRBV6-6,TRBD1
CASRGNRVSAINYGYTF,TRBJ1-2,TRBV25-1,NA
CASSKDGQGCSPLHF,TRBJ1-6,TRBV21-1,NA
CASNRRGSGGGNSEQFF,TRBJ2-1,TRBV2,TRBD2
CASSQGIGRGLEGYTF,TRBJ1-2,TRBV11-2,NA
CASSVDTVTGELFF,TRBJ2-2,TRBV9,NA
CASSPLGDTQYF,TRBJ2-3,TRBV18,NA
CASSLTGGNEKLFF,TRBJ1-4,TRBV5-6,TRBD1
CASSVGTGGSTGELFF,TRBJ2-2,TRBV9,TRBD1
CASSSEGRGTGELFF,TRBJ2-2,TRBV5-1,TRBD1
CAIRHKDSNTGELFF,TRBJ2-2,TRBV10-3,NA